Each of the 23 T cell receptor beta chains below was sequenced from the same sample in a study of breast tumors, draining lymph nodes, adjacent tissues. Breast cancer patients provided tissue from their axillary draining lymph nodes. TCRdb analysed the multiplex PCR reads with MiXCR anew, one entry per CDR3 protein. This sample carries around 150,000 distinct CDR3 sequences, under 25% of them seen once, and the ten largest clones take roughly 2.6%. Sequenced: axillary lymph node tissue. The receptor source for this set is a female donor with breast cancer. Some clones in this sample may be carry-over from other donors' samples.

A word on this clonotype: A clone one base away is much larger, so this may be a read error. The J gene is TRBJ2-3, the V gene TRBV2; D perhaps matches TRBD2 (5 bases). CDR3 size: 14 residues. Germline loops: CDR1 SNHLY, CDR2 FYNNEI. CDR3 DNA: TGTGCCAGCAGGACACTGGGGAGCACAGATACGCGGTATTTT. As protein: CASRTLGSTDTRYF.

This clonotype was detected many times. The chain links TRBV7-2 to TRBJ1-4; weak D call: TRBD1 (5 bases). V gave up 2 bases and J gave up 5 bases, with 15 bases separating them. Germline CDR1 reads SGHTA; CDR2 reads FQGNSA. CDR3 length: 16 residues. CDR3: CASSLPQVGGNEKLFF. CDR3 sequence (DNA): TGTGCCAGCAGCTTACCCCAGGTGGGGGGGAATGAAAAACTGTTTTTT.

This clonotype was counted ten times or more. The genes are TRBV28 and TRBJ2-3, with TRBD1 identical over 10 bases. CDR3 length equals 15 residues. CDR1 is MDHEN, CDR2 SYDVKM, per germline. V shed 5 bases, J shed 3 bases, and the junction held 5 bases outside the gene matches. In DNA form, the CDR3 reads TGTGCCAGCAGTCGACAGGGGGCATGGACAGATACGCAGTATTTT. Amino acid sequence: CASSRQGAWTDTQYF.

This clonotype has a single count. A much more abundant neighbour one base away suggests this may be a read error. The chain employs TRBV9 and TRBJ2-2, with 10 bases lining up with TRBD2. Germline loops: CDR1 SGDLS, CDR2 YYNGEE. This CDR3 has 15 residues. The CDR3 region is CASSWSSGSTGELLF. The CDR3 nucleotides read TGTGCCAGCAGCTGGTCTAGCGGGAGCACCGGGGAGCTGCTTTTT.

This clonotype occurred many times. The V gene is TRBV30, the J gene TRBJ2-7; D remains unclear. This CDR3 region has 13 residues. Germline CDR1 is GTSNPN and CDR2 is SVGIG (reference sequence). Trimming shortened V by 0 bases and J by 3 bases, and 9 bases separated the two germline ends. As DNA, the CDR3 is TGTGCCTGGAGTGTACTGGCGCGCTACGAGCAGTACTTC. Translating it yields CAWSVLARYEQYF.

This clonotype came up many times. The chain couples TRBV10-3 to TRBJ2-3; a possible D gene is TRBD1 (6 bases). Trimming left V 6 bases short and J 0 bases short, with 7 bases between. Per germline, CDR1 ENHRY and CDR2 SYGVKD. The CDR3 has 13 amino acids. The CDR3 DNA sequence: TGTGCCATCAGGGACAGCAGCACAGATACGCAGTATTTT. Translation gives CAIRDSSTDTQYF.

Remarks on this clonotype: Given a much more abundant clone one base away, this may be a read error. The V and J genes are TRBV2 and TRBJ2-3; TRBD2 matches at 9 bases. The J segment lost 0 bases and the V segment lost 6 bases, leaving 13 bases of the junction unmatched. The CDR3 has 18 amino acids. CDR1 is SNHLY and CDR2 is FYNNEI in the germline V gene. The chain's CDR3 is CASSLQAGGLTSTDTQYF. CDR3 bases: TGTGCCAGCAGCCTCCAAGCGGGAGGCCTCACTAGCACAGATACGCAGTATTTT.

Ten or more counts support this clonotype. The chain combines TRBV6-4 with TRBJ2-7; maybe TRBD1 (5 bases). Germline assignment: CDR1 MRHNA and CDR2 SNTAGT. The CDR3 runs to 12 residues. Trimming took off 7 bases at V and 4 bases at J, with 11 bases between the two ends. The CDR3 DNA follows: TGTGCCAGCACCCAAAGGGGTTACGAGCAGTACTTC. Translation gives CASTQRGYEQYF.

This clonotype has at least ten counts. CDR3 sequence: CASSSRLVPYEQYF. The DNA for the CDR3 is TGTGCCAGCAGCTCGCGACTAGTCCCCTACGAGCAGTACTTC. The genes are TRBV13 and TRBJ2-7; a weak D match, TRBD2 (6 bases). CDR1 is PRHDT and CDR2 is FYEKMQ in the germline V gene (reference sequence). Trimming removed 4 bases from V and 2 bases from J, with 12 bases in between. The CDR3 length is 14 residues.

This clonotype was counted at least ten times. The gene calls are TRBV7-2 and TRBJ2-5; possible D gene TRBD2, 6 bases. The germline V gene encodes CDR1 SGHTA and CDR2 FQGNSA. Trimming left V 0 bases short and J 5 bases short, with 10 bases between. The CDR3 sequence is 14 residues long. CDR3 in amino acids: CASSLAGDSETQYF. In nucleotides, the CDR3 is TGTGCCAGCAGCTTAGCGGGGGACTCGGAGACCCAGTACTTC.

This clonotype was observed many times. The chain links TRBV20-1 to TRBJ1-5, with D unresolved. Trimming removed 7 bases from V and 7 bases from J, with 14 bases in between. CDR3 length: 12 amino acids. Germline V CDR1 and CDR2: DFQATT, SNEGSKA (reference sequence). This CDR3 reads CSVAGRSQPQHF. The CDR3 nucleotides read TGCAGTGTTGCGGGAAGATCCCAGCCCCAGCATTTT.

In the case of this clonotype: Possible read error: a much larger clone is one base away. The J gene is TRBJ1-4, the V gene TRBV20-1, with TRBD1 matching over 9 bases. Germline-derived CDR1 and CDR2 are DFQATT and SNEGSKA (reference sequence). V lost 3 bases and J lost 5; bases outside the gene matches: 1. This CDR3 comprises 13 residues. The CDR3 region is CSARGTGNEKLFF. The CDR3 bases are TGCAGTGCTAGGGGGACAGGGAATGAAAAACTGTTTTTT.

The chain recombines TRBV14 with TRBJ2-3; D gene uncertain. Germline V gives CDR1 SGHDN, CDR2 FVKESK. V lost 1 base and J 0 bases, leaving 11 bases between the germline ends. This CDR3 spans 16 amino acids. The CDR3 sequence: CASSQVGILSTDTQYF. The DNA for the CDR3 is TGTGCCAGCAGCCAAGTTGGTATTCTAAGCACAGATACGCAGTATTTT. The full variable domain, rest sourced from reference TRBV14 and TRBJ2-3, is EAGVTQFPSHSVIEKGQTVTLRCDPISGHDNLYWYRRVMGKEIKFLLHFVKESKQDESGMPNNRFLAERTGGTYSTLKVQPAELEDSGVYFCASSQVGILSTDTQYFGPGTRLTVL.

Details on this clonotype: A much larger clone sits a single nucleotide away, making a read error possible. The rearrangement uses TRBV5-1 and TRBJ2-2, with D tentatively TRBD1 (6 bases). The CDR3 sequence is 15 residues long. Germline lookup yields CDR1 SGHRS and CDR2 YFSETQ. The chain's CDR3 is CTSSRDLARGGELFF. The CDR3 nucleotides are TGCACCAGCAGCCGGGATTTGGCCAGGGGCGGGGAGCTGTTTTTT.

There are a few counts of this clonotype. V and J are TRBV20-1 and TRBJ1-6; D unresolved. V was pared by 0 bases and J by 7 bases, with 13 bases between. This CDR3 spans 15 amino acids. Germline loops: CDR1 DFQATT, CDR2 SNEGSKA (reference sequence). CDR3 coding DNA: TGCAGTGCTAGAGACGCGACGGCCGCAAATTCACCCCTCCACTTT. Amino acids: CSARDATAANSPLHF.

This clonotype was recorded at least ten times. V and J are TRBV7-2 and TRBJ2-5; D might be TRBD1 or TRBD2, each matching 5 bases. The germline V and J ends were trimmed by 2 bases and 2 bases, with 12 bases remaining between them. This CDR3 region has 15 residues. The germline V gene has CDR1 SGHTA and CDR2 FQGNSA. In nucleotides, the CDR3 is TGTGCCAGCAGCTTAACGGGGCAGACACAAGAGACCCAGTACTTC. It translates to CASSLTGQTQETQYF.

The chain is built from TRBV6-1 and TRBJ2-2; 14 bases align to TRBD2. Germline trimming cut 6 bases from V and 6 bases from J; bases unmatched to any gene: 3. CDR1 is MNHNS and CDR2 is SASEGT in the germline V gene. This CDR3 has 15 amino acids. CDR3 protein: CASRGLAGVAGELFF. As DNA, the CDR3 is TGTGCCAGCAGGGGACTAGCGGGAGTAGCCGGGGAGCTGTTTTTT.

This clonotype has a count of ten or more. The chain employs TRBV20-1 and TRBJ1-4; tentatively, D is TRBD1 (6 bases). V was pared by 3 bases and J by 6 bases, with 14 bases between. Germline V gene lookup returns CDR1 DFQATT and CDR2 SNEGSKA (reference sequence). CDR3 length equals 14 residues. The CDR3 sequence: CSASPGANDEKLFF. In DNA form, the CDR3 reads TGCAGTGCTAGTCCAGGGGCCAATGATGAAAAACTGTTTTTT.

The chain recombines TRBV28 with TRBJ2-3; D not resolved. V was clipped by 2 bases and J by 7 bases, with 1 base between them. This CDR3 spans 10 amino acids. CDR1 is MDHEN, CDR2 SYDVKM, per germline. The CDR3 nucleotides read TGTGCCAGCAGTTTAAATACGCAGTATTTT. This encodes CASSLNTQYF.

This clonotype has a count of ten or more. The rearrangement uses TRBV4-1 and TRBJ2-6; D could derive from TRBD1 or TRBD2 (6 bases each). V was pared by 7 bases and J by 2 bases, with 12 bases between. CDR3 length: 15 amino acids. Germline assignment: CDR1 MGHRA and CDR2 YSYEKL. The CDR3 sequence is CASTAGGAGANVLTF. DNA of the CDR3: TGCGCCAGCACCGCCGGGGGCGCTGGGGCCAACGTCCTGACTTTC.

The genes are TRBV11-2 and TRBJ2-7, with D possibly TRBD2 on 6 matching bases. V lost 5 bases, J lost 2 bases, and 16 bases lay in between. The CDR3 is made up of 15 amino acids. The germline V gene has CDR1 SGHAT and CDR2 FQNNGV. DNA of the CDR3: TGTGCCAGCAGCCCTTGGCGGGGTGGGACCTACGAGCAGTACTTC. Protein product: CASSPWRGGTYEQYF. The full variable domain, completed using reference TRBV11-2 and TRBJ2-7, is EAGVAQSPRYKIIEKRQSVAFWCNPISGHATLYWYQQILGQGPKLLIQFQNNGVVDDSQLPKDRFSAERLKGVDSTLKIQPAKLEDSAVYLCASSPWRGGTYEQYFGPGTRLTVT.

The sample holds many counts of this clonotype. The chain employs TRBV2 and TRBJ2-7; 7 nucleotides align to TRBD1. The CDR3 length is 15 residues. The V and J ends lost 7 bases and 1 base, in that order; junction bases with no gene match: 10. Germline V gives CDR1 SNHLY, CDR2 FYNNEI. The CDR3 region is CASNYRDSMSYEQYF. CDR3 bases: TGTGCCAGCAACTACCGGGACAGTATGTCCTACGAGCAGTACTTC. Full variable domain (missing parts from reference TRBV2 and TRBJ2-7): EPEVTQTPSHQVTQMGQEVILRCVPISNHLYFYWYRQILGQKVEFLVSFYNNEISEKSEIFDDQFSVERPDGSNFTLKIRSTKLEDSAMYFCASNYRDSMSYEQYFGPGTRLTVT.

With regard to this clonotype: Being one base from a much bigger clone, this may be a read error. The CDR3: CASSFQRTSTDTQYF. In DNA form, the CDR3 reads TGCGCCAGCAGCTTTCAACGGACTAGCACAGATACGCAGTATTTT. V usage is TRBV5-1 and J usage is TRBJ2-3; D is possibly TRBD2 (5 bases). Germline V gene sequence: CDR1 SGHRS, CDR2 YFSETQ. V was clipped by 2 bases and J by 0 bases, with 10 bases between them. This CDR3 is 15 amino acids long. The full variable domain, in which reference TRBV5-1 and TRBJ2-3 provide the parts outside the CDR3, is KAGVTQTPRYLIKTRGQQVTLSCSPISGHRSVSWYQQTPGQGLQFLFEYFSETQRNKGNFPGRFSGRQFSNSRSEMNVSTLELGDSALYLCASSFQRTSTDTQYFGPGTRLTVL.